The clone carrying this TCR beta chain was seen a few times. Clones were sequenced by immunoSEQ multiplex PCR, and TCRdb holds only the in-frame ones, with some missing. The data hold about 26,000 clones, with roughly nine tenths observed a single time. This entry comes from a study of blood T cell repertoires in COVID-19. On the study more broadly: The cDNA or gDNA used as material had been derived from T cells, B-cell-depleted T cells, or PBMCs.

The CDR3 spans 13 residues. V lost 7 bases, J lost 3 bases, and 12 bases lay in between. Germline CDR1 reads MNHEY; CDR2 reads SVGAGI. The sequencing sample was made of peripheral blood. This receptor was obtained from a man aged 65 to 79 with active COVID-19. The chain recombines TRBV6-5 with TRBJ1-1, with D hard to call. CDR3 sequence: CASTPWGDTEAFF. CDR3 sequence (DNA): TGTGCCAGCACCCCGTGGGGAGACACTGAAGCTTTCTTT.